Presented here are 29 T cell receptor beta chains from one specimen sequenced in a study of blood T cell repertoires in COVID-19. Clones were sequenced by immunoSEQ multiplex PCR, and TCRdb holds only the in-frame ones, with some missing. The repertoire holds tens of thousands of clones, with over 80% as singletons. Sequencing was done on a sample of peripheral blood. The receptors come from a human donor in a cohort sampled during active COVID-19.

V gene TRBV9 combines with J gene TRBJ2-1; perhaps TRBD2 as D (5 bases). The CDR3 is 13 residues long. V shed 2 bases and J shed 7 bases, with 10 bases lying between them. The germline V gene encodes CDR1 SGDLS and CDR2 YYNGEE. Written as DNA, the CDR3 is TGTGCCAGCAGCGTCCCCGGCGGGAATGAGCAGTTCTTC. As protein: CASSVPGGNEQFF.

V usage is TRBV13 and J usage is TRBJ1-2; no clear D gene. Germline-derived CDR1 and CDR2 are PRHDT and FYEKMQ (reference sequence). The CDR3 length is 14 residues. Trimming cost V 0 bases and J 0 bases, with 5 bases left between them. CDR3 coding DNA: TGTGCCAGCAGCTTAGGGTCGGCTAACTATGGCTACACCTTC. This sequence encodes CASSLGSANYGYTF.

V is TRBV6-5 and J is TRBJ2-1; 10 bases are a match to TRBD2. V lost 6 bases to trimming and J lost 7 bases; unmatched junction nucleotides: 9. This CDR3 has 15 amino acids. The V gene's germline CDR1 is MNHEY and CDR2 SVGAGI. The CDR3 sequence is CASSDPGLALNEQFF. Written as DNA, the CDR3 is TGTGCCAGCAGCGACCCGGGACTAGCGTTGAATGAGCAGTTCTTC.

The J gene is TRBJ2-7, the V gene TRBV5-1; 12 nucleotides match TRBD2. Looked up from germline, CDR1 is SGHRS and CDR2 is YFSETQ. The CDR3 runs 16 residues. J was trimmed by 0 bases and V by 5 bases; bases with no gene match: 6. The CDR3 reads CASSFTSGGFSYEQYF. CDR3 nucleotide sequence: TGCGCCAGCAGTTTTACTAGCGGGGGGTTCTCCTACGAGCAGTACTTC.

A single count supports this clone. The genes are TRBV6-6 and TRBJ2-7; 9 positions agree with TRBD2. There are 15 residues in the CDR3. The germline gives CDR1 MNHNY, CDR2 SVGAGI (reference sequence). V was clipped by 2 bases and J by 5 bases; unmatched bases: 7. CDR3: CASSYGGRAFNEQYF. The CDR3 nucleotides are TGTGCCAGCAGTTACGGCGGGAGGGCCTTTAACGAGCAGTACTTC.

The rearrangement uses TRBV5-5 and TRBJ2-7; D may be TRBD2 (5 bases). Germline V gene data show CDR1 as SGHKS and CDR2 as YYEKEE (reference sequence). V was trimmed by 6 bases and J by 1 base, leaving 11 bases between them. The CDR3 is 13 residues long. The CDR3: CASTPGNSYEQYF. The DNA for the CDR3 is TGTGCCAGCACCCCGGGAAATTCCTACGAGCAGTACTTC. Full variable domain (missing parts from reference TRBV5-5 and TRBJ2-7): DAGVTQSPTHLIKTRGQQVTLRCSPISGHKSVSWYQQVLGQGPQFIFQYYEKEERGRGNFPDRFSARQFPNYSSELNVNALLLGDSALYLCASTPGNSYEQYFGPGTRLTVT.

The CDR3 DNA is TGTGCCAGCAGTTACACAGGGACAGGGTTCACCGGGGAGCTGTTTTTT. Translating gives CASSYTGTGFTGELFF. The chain employs TRBV6-5 and TRBJ2-2; TRBD1 matches 9 bases. The CDR3 is made up of 16 amino acids. Per germline, CDR1 MNHEY and CDR2 SVGAGI. V gave up 2 bases and J gave up 4 bases; unmatched junction bases: 5.

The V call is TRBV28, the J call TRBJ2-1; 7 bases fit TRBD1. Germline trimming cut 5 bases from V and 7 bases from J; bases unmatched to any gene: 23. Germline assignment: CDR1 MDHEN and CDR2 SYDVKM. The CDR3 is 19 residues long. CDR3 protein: CASSLYRGEVRAAVNEQFF. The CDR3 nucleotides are TGTGCCAGCAGTCTTTACAGGGGTGAAGTCAGGGCGGCCGTTAATGAGCAGTTCTTC.

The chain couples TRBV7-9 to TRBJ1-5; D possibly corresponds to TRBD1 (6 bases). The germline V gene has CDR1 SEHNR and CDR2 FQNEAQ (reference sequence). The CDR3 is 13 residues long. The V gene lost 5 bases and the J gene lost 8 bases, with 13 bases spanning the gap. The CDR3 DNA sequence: TGTGCCAGCAGCCCACAGGGTTTGGAGCCCCAGCATTTT. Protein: CASSPQGLEPQHF.

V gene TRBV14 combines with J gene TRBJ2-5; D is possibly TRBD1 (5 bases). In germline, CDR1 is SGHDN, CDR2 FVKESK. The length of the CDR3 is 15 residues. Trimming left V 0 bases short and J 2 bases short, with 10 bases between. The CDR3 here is CASSQDARQQETQYF. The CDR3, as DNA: TGTGCCAGCAGCCAAGATGCCAGACAGCAAGAGACCCAGTACTTC.

CDR3 DNA sequence: TGTGCCAGTAGTATAGAAAGGGGAGATACGCAGTATTTT. It encodes CASSIERGDTQYF. V is TRBV19 and J is TRBJ2-3; D might be TRBD1 (5 bases). The CDR3 contains 13 residues. Trimming removed 0 bases from V and 5 bases from J, with 6 bases in between. CDR1 and CDR2 (germline): LNHDA, SQIVND (reference sequence).

For the CDR3, the DNA is TGTGCCACCAGTGAGGCGGGCGCGGGGAATCAGCCCCAGCATTTT. Its translation is CATSEAGAGNQPQHF. The chain uses TRBV24-1 and TRBJ1-5; D gene ambiguous. CDR3 length equals 15 residues. In germline, CDR1 is KGHDR, CDR2 SFDVKD. V was clipped by 4 bases and J by 4 bases, with 13 bases between them.

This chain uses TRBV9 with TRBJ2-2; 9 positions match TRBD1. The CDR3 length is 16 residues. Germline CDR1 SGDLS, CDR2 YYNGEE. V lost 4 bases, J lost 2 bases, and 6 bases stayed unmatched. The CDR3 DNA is TGTGCCAGCAGCTCCCGACAGGGGGTAAACACCGGGGAGCTGTTTTTT. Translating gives CASSSRQGVNTGELFF.

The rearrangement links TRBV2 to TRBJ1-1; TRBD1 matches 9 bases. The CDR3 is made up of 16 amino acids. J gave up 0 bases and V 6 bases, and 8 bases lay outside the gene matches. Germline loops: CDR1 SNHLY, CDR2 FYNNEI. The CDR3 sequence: CASRTGTGIMNTEAFF. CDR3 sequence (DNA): TGTGCCAGCAGGACCGGGACAGGGATCATGAACACTGAAGCTTTCTTT.

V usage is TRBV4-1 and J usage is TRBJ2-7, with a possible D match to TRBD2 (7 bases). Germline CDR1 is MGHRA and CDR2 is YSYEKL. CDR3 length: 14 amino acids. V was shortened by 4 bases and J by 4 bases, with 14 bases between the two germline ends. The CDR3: CASSRRGEGYEQYF. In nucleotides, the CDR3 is TGCGCCAGCAGCCGAAGGGGGGAGGGATACGAGCAGTACTTC.

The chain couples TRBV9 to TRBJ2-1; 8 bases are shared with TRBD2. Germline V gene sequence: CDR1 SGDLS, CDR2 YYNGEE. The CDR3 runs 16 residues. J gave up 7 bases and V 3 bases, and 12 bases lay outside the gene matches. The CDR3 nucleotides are TGTGCCAGCAGCGCAGGTAGGGGACTAGACTTGAATGAGCAGTTCTTC. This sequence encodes CASSAGRGLDLNEQFF. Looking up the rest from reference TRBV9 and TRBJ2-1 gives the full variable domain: DSGVTQTPKHLITATGQRVTLRCSPRSGDLSVYWYQQSLDQGLQFLIQYYNGEERAKGNILERFSAQQFPDLHSELNLSSLELGDSALYFCASSAGRGLDLNEQFFGPGTRLTVL.

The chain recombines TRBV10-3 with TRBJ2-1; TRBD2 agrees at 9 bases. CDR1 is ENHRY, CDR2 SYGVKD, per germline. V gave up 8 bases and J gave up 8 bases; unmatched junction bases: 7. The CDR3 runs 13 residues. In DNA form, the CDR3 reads TGTGCCATCGGGGGCGGGAGGGCAGATGAGCAGTTCTTC. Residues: CAIGGGRADEQFF.

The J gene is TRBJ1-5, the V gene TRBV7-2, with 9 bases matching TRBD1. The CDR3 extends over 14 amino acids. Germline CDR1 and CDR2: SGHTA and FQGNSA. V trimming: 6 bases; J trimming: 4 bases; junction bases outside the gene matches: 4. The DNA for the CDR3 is TGTGCCAGCAGGGAGACAGGGGGGAATCAGCCCCAGCATTTT. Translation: CASRETGGNQPQHF.

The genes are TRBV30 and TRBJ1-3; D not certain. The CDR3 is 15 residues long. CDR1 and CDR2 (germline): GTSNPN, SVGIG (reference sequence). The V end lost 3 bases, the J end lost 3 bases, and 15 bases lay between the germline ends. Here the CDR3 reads CAWSGDTSRGNTIYF. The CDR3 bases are TGTGCCTGGAGCGGTGACACATCTCGTGGAAACACCATATATTTT.

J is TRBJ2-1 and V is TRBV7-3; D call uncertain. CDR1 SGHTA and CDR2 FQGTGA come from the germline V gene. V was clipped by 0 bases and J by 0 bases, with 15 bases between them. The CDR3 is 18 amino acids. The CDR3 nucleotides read TGTGCCAGCAGCTTAACCTCAGGCAGCCCGACCTCCTACAATGAGCAGTTCTTC. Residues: CASSLTSGSPTSYNEQFF. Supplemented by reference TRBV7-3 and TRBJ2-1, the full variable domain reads GAGVSQTPSNKVTEKGKYVELRCDPISGHTALYWYRQSLGQGPEFLIYFQGTGAADDSGLPNDRFFAVRPEGSVSTLKIQRTERGDSAVYLCASSLTSGSPTSYNEQFFGPGTRLTVL.

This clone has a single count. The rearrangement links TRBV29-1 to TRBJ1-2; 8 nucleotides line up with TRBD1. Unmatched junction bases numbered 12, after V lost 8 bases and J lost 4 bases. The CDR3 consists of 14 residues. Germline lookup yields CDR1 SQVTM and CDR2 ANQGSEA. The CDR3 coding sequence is TGCAGCATTATCAAGGCAGGGGGCGTCTATGGCTACACCTTC. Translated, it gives CSIIKAGGVYGYTF.

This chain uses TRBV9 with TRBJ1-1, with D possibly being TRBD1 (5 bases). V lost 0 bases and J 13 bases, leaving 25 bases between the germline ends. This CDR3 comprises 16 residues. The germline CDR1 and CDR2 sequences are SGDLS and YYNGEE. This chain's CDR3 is CASSVGGGLFAPHIFF. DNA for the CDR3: TGTGCCAGCAGCGTAGGGGGGGGTCTGTTTGCCCCCCACATTTTCTTT.

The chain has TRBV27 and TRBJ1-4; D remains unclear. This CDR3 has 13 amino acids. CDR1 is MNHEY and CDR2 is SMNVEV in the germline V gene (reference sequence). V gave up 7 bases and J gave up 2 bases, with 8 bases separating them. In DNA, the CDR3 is TGTGCCAGCACAGGTCGTACTAATGAAAAACTGTTTTTT. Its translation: CASTGRTNEKLFF.

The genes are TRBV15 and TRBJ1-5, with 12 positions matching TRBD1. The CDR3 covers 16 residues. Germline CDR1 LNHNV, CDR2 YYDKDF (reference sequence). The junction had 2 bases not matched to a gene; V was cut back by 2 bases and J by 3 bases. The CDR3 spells CATSRRDRGPNQPQHF. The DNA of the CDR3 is TGTGCCACCAGCAGACGGGACAGGGGGCCCAATCAGCCCCAGCATTTT. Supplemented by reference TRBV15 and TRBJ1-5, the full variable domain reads DAMVIQNPRYQVTQFGKPVTLSCSQTLNHNVMYWYQQKSSQAPKLLFHYYDKDFNNEADTPDNFQSRRPNTSFCFLDIRSPGLGDTAMYLCATSRRDRGPNQPQHFGDGTRLSIL.

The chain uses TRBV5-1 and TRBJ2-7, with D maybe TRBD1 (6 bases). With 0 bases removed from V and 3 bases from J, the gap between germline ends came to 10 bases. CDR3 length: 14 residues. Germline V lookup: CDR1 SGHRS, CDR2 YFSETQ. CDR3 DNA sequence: TGCGCCAGCAGCTTGGCGCAGGGGTTCTACGAGCAGTACTTC. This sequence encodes CASSLAQGFYEQYF.

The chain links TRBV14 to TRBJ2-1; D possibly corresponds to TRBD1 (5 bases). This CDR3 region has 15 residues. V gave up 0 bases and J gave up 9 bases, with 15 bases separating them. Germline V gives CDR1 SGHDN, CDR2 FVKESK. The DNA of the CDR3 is TGTGCCAGCAGCCAAGAGCGCGGACAATGGGGTGAGCAGTTCTTC. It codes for CASSQERGQWGEQFF.

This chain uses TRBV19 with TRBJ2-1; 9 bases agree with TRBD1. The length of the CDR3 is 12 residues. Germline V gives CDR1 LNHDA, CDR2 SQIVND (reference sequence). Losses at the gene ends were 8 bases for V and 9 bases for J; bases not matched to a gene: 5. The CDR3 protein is CASGDRVGEQFF. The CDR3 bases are TGTGCCAGTGGGGACAGGGTTGGTGAGCAGTTCTTC.

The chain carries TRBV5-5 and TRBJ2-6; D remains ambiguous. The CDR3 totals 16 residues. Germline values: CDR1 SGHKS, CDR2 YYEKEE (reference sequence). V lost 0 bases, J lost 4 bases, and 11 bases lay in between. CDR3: CASSLAAGWGANVLTF. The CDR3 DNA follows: TGTGCCAGCAGCTTGGCCGCCGGGTGGGGGGCCAACGTCCTGACTTTC.

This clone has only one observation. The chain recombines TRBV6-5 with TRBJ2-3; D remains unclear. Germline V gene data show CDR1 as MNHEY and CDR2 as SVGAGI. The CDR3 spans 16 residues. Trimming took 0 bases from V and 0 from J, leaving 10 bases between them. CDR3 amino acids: CASSYSRHLSTDTQYF. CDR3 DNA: TGTGCCAGCAGTTACTCGAGACACCTTAGCACAGATACGCAGTATTTT.